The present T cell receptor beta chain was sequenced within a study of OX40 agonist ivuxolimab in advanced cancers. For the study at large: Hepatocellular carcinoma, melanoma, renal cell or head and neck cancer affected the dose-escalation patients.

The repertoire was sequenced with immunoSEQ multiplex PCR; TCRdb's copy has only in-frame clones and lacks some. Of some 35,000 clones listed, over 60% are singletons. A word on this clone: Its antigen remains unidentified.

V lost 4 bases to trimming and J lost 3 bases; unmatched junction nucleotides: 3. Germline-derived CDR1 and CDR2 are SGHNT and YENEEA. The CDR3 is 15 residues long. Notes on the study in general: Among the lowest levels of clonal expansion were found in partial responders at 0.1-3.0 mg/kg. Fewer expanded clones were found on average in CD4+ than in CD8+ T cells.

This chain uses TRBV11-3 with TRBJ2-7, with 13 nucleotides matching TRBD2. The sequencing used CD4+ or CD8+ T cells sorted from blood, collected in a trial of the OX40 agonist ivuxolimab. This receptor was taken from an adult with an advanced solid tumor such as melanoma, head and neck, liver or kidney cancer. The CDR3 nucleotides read TGTGCCAGCAGCTACGGGACTAGCGGGAACTACGAGCAGTACTTC. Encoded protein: CASSYGTSGNYEQYF.